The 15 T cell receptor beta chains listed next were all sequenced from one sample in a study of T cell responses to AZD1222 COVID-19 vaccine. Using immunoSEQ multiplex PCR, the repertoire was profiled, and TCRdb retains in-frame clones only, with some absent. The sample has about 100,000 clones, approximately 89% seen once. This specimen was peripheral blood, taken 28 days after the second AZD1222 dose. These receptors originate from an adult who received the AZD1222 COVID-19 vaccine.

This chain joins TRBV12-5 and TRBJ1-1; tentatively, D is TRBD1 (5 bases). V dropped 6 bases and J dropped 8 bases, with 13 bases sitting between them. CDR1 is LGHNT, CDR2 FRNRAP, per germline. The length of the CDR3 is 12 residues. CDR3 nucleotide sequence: TGTGCTAGTGGCCCAGGGCCGTACGAAGCTTTCTTT. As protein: CASGPGPYEAFF.

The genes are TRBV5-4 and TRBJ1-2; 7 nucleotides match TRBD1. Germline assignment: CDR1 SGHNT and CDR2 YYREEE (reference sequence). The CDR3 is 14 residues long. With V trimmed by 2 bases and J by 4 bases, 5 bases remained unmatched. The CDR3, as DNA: TGTGCCAGCAGCTTAAGGGACAGCCCCTATGGCTACACCTTC. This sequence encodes CASSLRDSPYGYTF. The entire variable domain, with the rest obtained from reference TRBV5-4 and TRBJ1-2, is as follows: ETGVTQSPTHLIKTRGQQVTLRCSSQSGHNTVSWYQQALGQGPQFIFQYYREEENGRGNFPPRFSGLQFPNYSSELNVNALELDDSALYLCASSLRDSPYGYTFGSGTRLTVV.

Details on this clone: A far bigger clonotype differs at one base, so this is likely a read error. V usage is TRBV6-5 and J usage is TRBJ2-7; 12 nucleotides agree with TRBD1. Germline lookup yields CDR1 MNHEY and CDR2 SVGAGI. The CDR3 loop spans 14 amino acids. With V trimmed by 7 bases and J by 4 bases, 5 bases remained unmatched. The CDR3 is CASIRDRGRYEQYF. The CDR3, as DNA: TGTGCCAGCATCCGGGACAGGGGGCGATACGAGCAGTACTTC.

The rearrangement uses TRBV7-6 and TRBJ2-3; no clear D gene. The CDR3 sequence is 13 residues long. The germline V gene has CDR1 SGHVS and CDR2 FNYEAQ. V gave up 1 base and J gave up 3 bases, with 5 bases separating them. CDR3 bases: TGTGCCAGCAGCTTAGTAATTACAGATACGCAGTATTTT. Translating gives CASSLVITDTQYF.

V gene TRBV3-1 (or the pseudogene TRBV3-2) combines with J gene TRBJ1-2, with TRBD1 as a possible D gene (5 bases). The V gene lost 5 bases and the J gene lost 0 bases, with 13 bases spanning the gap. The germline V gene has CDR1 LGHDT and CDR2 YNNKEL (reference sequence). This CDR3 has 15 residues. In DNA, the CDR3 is TGTGCCAGCAGCAAGACAGAAAGCCCTAACTATGGCTACACCTTC. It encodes CASSKTESPNYGYTF.

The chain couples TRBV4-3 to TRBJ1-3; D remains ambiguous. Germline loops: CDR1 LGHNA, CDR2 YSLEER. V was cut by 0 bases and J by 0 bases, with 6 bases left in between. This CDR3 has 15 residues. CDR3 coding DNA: TGCGCCAGCAGCCAAGACAGACACTCTGGAAACACCATATATTTT. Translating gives CASSQDRHSGNTIYF.

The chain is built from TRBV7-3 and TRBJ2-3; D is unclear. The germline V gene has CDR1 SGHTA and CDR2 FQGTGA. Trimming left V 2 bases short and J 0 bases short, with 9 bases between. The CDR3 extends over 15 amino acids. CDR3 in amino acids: CASSLRAQSTDTQYF. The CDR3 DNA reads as TGTGCCAGCAGCTTACGGGCCCAGAGCACAGATACGCAGTATTTT.

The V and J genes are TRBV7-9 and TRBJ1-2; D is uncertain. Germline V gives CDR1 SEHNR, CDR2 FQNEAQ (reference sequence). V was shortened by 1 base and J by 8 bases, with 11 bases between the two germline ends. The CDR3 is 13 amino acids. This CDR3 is CASSLGRLAGYTF. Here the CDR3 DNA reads TGTGCCAGCAGCTTAGGGCGGCTCGCGGGCTACACCTTC. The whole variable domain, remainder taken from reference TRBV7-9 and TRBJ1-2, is DTGVSQNPRHKITKRGQNVTFRCDPISEHNRLYWYRQTLGQGPEFLTYFQNEAQLEKSRLLSDRFSAERPKGSFSTLEIQRTEQGDSAMYLCASSLGRLAGYTFGSGTRLTVV.

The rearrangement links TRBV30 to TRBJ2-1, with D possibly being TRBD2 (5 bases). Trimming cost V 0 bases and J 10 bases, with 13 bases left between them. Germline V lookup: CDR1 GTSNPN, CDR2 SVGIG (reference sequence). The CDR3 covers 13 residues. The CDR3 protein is CAWSVASYGEQFF. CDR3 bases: TGTGCCTGGAGTGTGGCTAGCTATGGGGAGCAGTTCTTC.

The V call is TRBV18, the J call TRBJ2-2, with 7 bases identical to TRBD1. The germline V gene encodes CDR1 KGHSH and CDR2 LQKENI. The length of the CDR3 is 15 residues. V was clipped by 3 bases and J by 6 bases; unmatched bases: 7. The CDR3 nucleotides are TGTGCCAGCTCACCCGCCGACAGGGCAGCCGGGGAGCTGTTTTTT. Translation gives CASSPADRAAGELFF.

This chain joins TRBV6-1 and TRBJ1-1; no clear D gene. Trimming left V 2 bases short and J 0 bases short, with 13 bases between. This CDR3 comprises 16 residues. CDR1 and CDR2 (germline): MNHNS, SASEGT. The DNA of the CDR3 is TGTGCCAGCAGTGAAACATTTGGCAGCATGAACACTGAAGCTTTCTTT. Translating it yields CASSETFGSMNTEAFF.

CDR3 nucleotides: TGTGCCAGCAGCAGTGGGGGACCCAATGAGCAGTTCTTC. Residues: CASSSGGPNEQFF. This chain uses TRBV27 with TRBJ2-1; the D call may be TRBD1 or TRBD2 (5 bases each). The CDR3 length is 13 residues. Germline CDR1 reads MNHEY; CDR2 reads SMNVEV (reference sequence). V lost 6 bases to trimming and J lost 6 bases, with 12 bases between them.

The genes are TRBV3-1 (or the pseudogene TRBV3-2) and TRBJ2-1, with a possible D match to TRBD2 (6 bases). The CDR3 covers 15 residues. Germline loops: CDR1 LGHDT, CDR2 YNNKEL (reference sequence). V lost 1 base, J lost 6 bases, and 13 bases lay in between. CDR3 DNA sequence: TGTGCCAGCAGCCAAGTACTAGCCAGTCCCAATGAGCAGTTCTTC. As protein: CASSQVLASPNEQFF.

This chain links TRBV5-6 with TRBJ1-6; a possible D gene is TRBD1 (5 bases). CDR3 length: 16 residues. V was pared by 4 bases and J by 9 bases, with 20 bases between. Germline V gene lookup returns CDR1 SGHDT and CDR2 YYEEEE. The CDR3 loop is CASSRIGELLGSPLHF. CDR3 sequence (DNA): TGTGCCAGCAGCAGGATAGGGGAATTGTTGGGTTCACCCCTCCACTTT. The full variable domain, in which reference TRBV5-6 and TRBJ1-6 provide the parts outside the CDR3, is DAGVTQSPTHLIKTRGQQVTLRCSPKSGHDTVSWYQQALGQGPQFIFQYYEEEERQRGNFPDRFSGHQFPNYSSELNVNALLLGDSALYLCASSRIGELLGSPLHFGNGTRLTVT.

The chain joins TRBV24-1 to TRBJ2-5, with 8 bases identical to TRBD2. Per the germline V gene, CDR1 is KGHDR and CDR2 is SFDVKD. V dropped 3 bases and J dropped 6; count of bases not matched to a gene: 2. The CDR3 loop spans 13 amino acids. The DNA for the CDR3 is TGTGCCACCAGTGATAGCGGGAGTCAGACCCAGTACTTC. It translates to CATSDSGSQTQYF.